Listed here is a single TCR beta chain. Antigen: not known. TCRdb ran MiXCR on the multiplex PCR reads and lists one entry per CDR3 protein. This table holds 55,000 to 75,000 distinct CDR3 sequences, around two fifths found once. The data were obtained in a study of breast tumors, draining lymph nodes, adjacent tissues. Points from the study as a whole: Tumor TCR diversity was below lymph nodes but above nontumor tissue. Tumor T cell lymph node origin was a supported hypothesis, not proven. Most tumor T cells seemingly derive from lymph node, then expand in tumor. Compared with basal-like, luminal-like tumors shared significantly more repertoire with nontumor tissue.

The junction had 12 bases not matched to a gene; V was cut back by 2 bases and J by 5 bases. CDR1 and CDR2 from the germline V gene are SGHTA and FQGNSA. There are 17 residues in the CDR3. The origin of this receptor is a female donor with breast cancer. Some clones in this sample may be carry-over from other donors' samples. The chain employs TRBV7-2 and TRBJ2-5, with 9 nucleotides matching TRBD1. The sequencing sample was made of breast tumor tissue. The CDR3 sequence: CASSLLPGQGTYETQYF. CDR3 DNA: TGTGCCAGCAGCTTACTCCCGGGACAGGGTACTTACGAGACCCAGTACTTC.